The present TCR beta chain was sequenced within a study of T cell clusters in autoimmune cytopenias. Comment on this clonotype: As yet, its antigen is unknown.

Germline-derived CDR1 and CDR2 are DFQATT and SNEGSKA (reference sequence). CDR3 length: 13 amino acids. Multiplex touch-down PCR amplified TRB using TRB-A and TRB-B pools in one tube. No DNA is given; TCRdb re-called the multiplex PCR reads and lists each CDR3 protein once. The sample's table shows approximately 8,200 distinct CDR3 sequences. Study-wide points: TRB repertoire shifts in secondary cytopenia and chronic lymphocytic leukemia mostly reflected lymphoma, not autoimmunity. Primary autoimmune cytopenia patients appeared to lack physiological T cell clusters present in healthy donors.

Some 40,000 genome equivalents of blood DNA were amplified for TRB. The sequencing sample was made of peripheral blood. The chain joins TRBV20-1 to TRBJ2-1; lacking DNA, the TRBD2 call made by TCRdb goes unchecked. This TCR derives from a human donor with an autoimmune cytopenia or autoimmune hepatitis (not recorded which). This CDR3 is CSPKREGRGEQFF.